This T cell receptor beta chain was sequenced in a study of T-cell memory formation after mild COVID-19. Study-wide background: TCR clusters largely stayed donor specific. Points from the study as a whole: Certain responding clones were present in pre-infection memory, suggesting participation of cross-reactive memory. Clones contracting across day 15 to 85 had a balanced CD4/CD8 profile; later expanding clones leaned CD4+. Contracting CD4+ clones were located mainly in CM and EM, and CD8+ clones in EMRA.

TCRdb analysed the 5' RACE reads with MiXCR anew, one entry per CDR3 protein. The sample includes roughly 410,000 distinct CDR3 sequences, about 24% seen only once; the top ten take 8.5% to 9%. The CDR3 is 14 amino acids. V was shortened by 4 bases and J by 2 bases, with 12 bases between the two germline ends. This clonotype was detected a few times. Its antigen remains unidentified. The chain employs TRBV12-3 or TRBV12-4 and TRBJ2-7, with D maybe TRBD1 (6 bases). Material for sequencing was PBMCs or a T cell subset sorted from them (not recorded which). The clonotype was recovered from an adult woman who had mild COVID-19 (a few samples of this study predate the infection). Cell type and time point are not known. The CDR3 spells CASSSYRDTYEQYF. The CDR3 nucleotides read TGTGCCAGCAGTTCGTACAGGGATACCTACGAGCAGTACTTC.